This T cell receptor beta chain is from a study of blood T cell repertoires in COVID-19. Study as a whole: Whether acute or convalescent, the COVID-19 samples came from the United States, Italy and Spain. T cells, B-cell-depleted T cells, or PBMCs provided the cDNA or gDNA that served as material.

Original methodology: Researchers report that nucleated cell counts were estimated from reference gene primer amplification. Sequencing used immunoSEQ multiplex PCR; TCRdb keeps in-frame clones, though not all of them. V and J calls plus clone size are reproduced from that table; the DNA served to infer D and trimming. The repertoire holds approximately 75,000 clones, with approximately 82% as singletons. Germline CDR1 reads SGHRS; CDR2 reads YFSETQ. This CDR3 region has 14 residues. V shed 8 bases and J 2 bases; nucleotides not matched to a gene: 9. The sequencing input was peripheral blood. The gene calls are TRBV5-1 and TRBJ1-2; 7 bases fit TRBD1. The receptor was derived from a woman aged 50 to 65 with acute or convalescent COVID-19. The CDR3 spells CASCQGVGNYGYTF. CDR3 coding DNA: TGCGCCAGTTGCCAGGGGGTGGGCAACTATGGCTACACCTTC.